Detailed here is one T cell receptor beta chain. In the source study's methods: Estimates of nucleated cell counts were drawn from the amplification of reference gene primers. The assay was immunoSEQ multiplex PCR, and TCRdb's table has in-frame clones only and misses some. The V and J calls and clone size come from that table; D and trimming were worked out from the DNA. The repertoire has a few hundred thousand clones, roughly 86% of them found once; the top ten carry approximately 9.8%. V dropped 2 bases and J dropped 7 bases, with 11 bases sitting between them. There are 13 residues in the CDR3. Germline V gene lookup returns CDR1 MDHEN and CDR2 SYDVKM. The sample is drawn from a study of blood T cell repertoires in COVID-19. Study overall: PBMCs, B-cell-depleted T cells, or T cells were the source of the cDNA or gDNA that made up the material.

This sequence joins TRBV28 and TRBJ1-2; TRBD1 might be the D (6 bases). The sequencing input was peripheral blood. This TCR was sampled from a man in his forties or fifties who had recovered from COVID-19. This CDR3 is CASSLMGALGYTF. The DNA of the CDR3 is TGTGCCAGCAGTTTAATGGGGGCCCTTGGCTACACCTTC.